The 27 T cell receptor beta chains below come from one sample, sequenced in a study of cytomegalovirus exposure and HLA in healthy donors. In the PCR, 60 Vbeta and 13 Jbeta primers were used. The data were produced by immunoSEQ multiplex PCR, yet TCRdb's version contains in-frame clones alone and is incomplete. The table has around 150,000 clones, 55% to 75% seen once. Material for sequencing was PBMCs. The receptors derive from a woman aged 55-69 years in good health and CMV-seropositive.

The chain couples TRBV28 to TRBJ2-6; D gene unclear. Between the trimmed V and J ends, which lost 8 bases and 0 bases, there was a span of 5 bases. CDR1 is MDHEN and CDR2 is SYDVKM in the germline V gene. This CDR3 comprises 13 residues. This CDR3 reads CASHSSGANVLTF. The CDR3 nucleotides read TGTGCCAGCCACTCCTCTGGGGCCAACGTCCTGACTTTC.

V is TRBV4-2 and J is TRBJ2-5; 13 nucleotides agree with TRBD2. Germline-derived CDR1 and CDR2 are LGHNA and YNFKEQ. This CDR3 is 18 amino acids long. Losses at the gene ends were 0 bases for V and 3 bases for J; bases not matched to a gene: 7. CDR3 in amino acids: CASSQELAGGPSKETQYF. The CDR3 region has the DNA TGTGCCAGCAGCCAAGAACTAGCGGGAGGGCCGAGTAAAGAGACCCAGTACTTC.

A few counts support this clone. The chain carries TRBV6-6 and TRBJ2-1; tentative D call: TRBD1 (5 bases). V was pared by 2 bases and J by 3 bases, with 14 bases between. This CDR3 contains 16 residues. Looked up from germline, CDR1 is MNHNY and CDR2 is SVGAGI (reference sequence). In nucleotides, the CDR3 is TGTGCCAGCAGTTACGGCGACGCAGGGTTCTACAATGAGCAGTTCTTC. It yields the protein CASSYGDAGFYNEQFF.

This clone was observed a few times. V is TRBV10-3 and J is TRBJ2-1, with a weak D call TRBD2 (7 bases). V lost 3 bases, J lost 6 bases, and 15 bases lay in between. In germline, CDR1 is ENHRY, CDR2 SYGVKD. This CDR3 region has 15 residues. In DNA, the CDR3 is TGTGCCATCAGTGAAATGAGGGGGGGGGCCAATGAGCAGTTCTTC. Amino acid sequence: CAISEMRGGANEQFF.

Points on this clone: This sample also contains other DNA sequences that code for the same CDR3. This sequence joins TRBV30 and TRBJ1-3; tentatively, D is TRBD1 (5 bases). Trimming removed 0 bases at V and 3 bases at J, with 15 bases between. In germline, CDR1 is GTSNPN, CDR2 SVGIG (reference sequence). CDR3 length: 16 amino acids. CDR3 DNA sequence: TGTGCCTGGAGTGTAGGGGCCAGCAGATATGGAAACACCATATATTTT. Protein sequence: CAWSVGASRYGNTIYF.

The chain employs TRBV2 and TRBJ1-4; no definite D call. CDR1 SNHLY and CDR2 FYNNEI come from the germline V gene. V shed 8 bases and J shed 7 bases, with 11 bases lying between them. The CDR3 sequence is 12 residues long. CDR3 residues: CASGLGLEKLFF. DNA for the CDR3: TGTGCCAGCGGCCTTGGACTTGAAAAACTGTTTTTT.

This clone was counted once. CDR3 sequence: CASSLTVGQGLYEQYF. CDR3 nucleotides: TGTGCCAGCAGCTTGACGGTGGGACAGGGCCTGTACGAGCAGTACTTC. This sequence joins TRBV5-6 and TRBJ2-7, with TRBD1 matching 9 bases. The germline V gene has CDR1 SGHDT and CDR2 YYEEEE. V lost 1 base, J lost 4 bases, and 9 bases stayed unmatched. CDR3 length: 16 residues.

Only one count was recorded for this clone. V and J are TRBV25-1 and TRBJ2-3; D perhaps matches TRBD1 (5 bases). Germline assignment: CDR1 MGHDK and CDR2 SYGVNS. V shed 5 bases and J shed 0 bases, with 12 bases lying between them. This CDR3 region has 15 residues. The CDR3, as DNA: TGTGCCAGCAGTTCTCACAGGAGTAGCACAGATACGCAGTATTTT. Protein product: CASSSHRSSTDTQYF.

The chain combines TRBV9 with TRBJ2-6, with 10 bases fitting TRBD2. The CDR3 runs to 18 residues. V was pared by 0 bases and J by 3 bases, with 6 bases of the junction left unmatched. CDR1 is SGDLS and CDR2 is YYNGEE in the germline V gene. CDR3 in amino acids: CASSVVLAGPHGANVLTF. The CDR3 region has the DNA TGTGCCAGCAGCGTAGTACTAGCGGGGCCTCATGGGGCCAACGTCCTGACTTTC.

The rearrangement uses TRBV7-3 and TRBJ1-1; 8 bases match TRBD1. Trimming cost V 2 bases and J 3 bases; bases outside gene matches: 5. Germline CDR1 SGHTA, CDR2 FQGTGA. The CDR3 extends over 15 amino acids. The CDR3 DNA is TGTGCCAGCAGCTTAGTTGGCAGGGGGCACACTGAAGCTTTCTTT. Protein product: CASSLVGRGHTEAFF.

Only a few counts were recorded for this clone. The J gene is TRBJ2-3, the V gene TRBV9; 10 nucleotides line up with TRBD2. This CDR3 has 17 amino acids. After removal of 0 bases from V and 1 base from J, the junction contained 5 bases not matched to a gene. In germline, CDR1 is SGDLS, CDR2 YYNGEE. The CDR3 DNA reads as TGTGCCAGCAGCGTAGGCAACCTAGCGGGAGGCACAGATACGCAGTATTTT. This encodes CASSVGNLAGGTDTQYF.

The count of this clone is one. The chain joins TRBV4-1 to TRBJ2-3; 16 nucleotides match TRBD2. V shed 4 bases, J shed 4 bases, and the junction held 5 bases outside the gene matches. The CDR3 is 17 amino acids. Germline CDR1 is MGHRA and CDR2 is YSYEKL. CDR3 protein: CASSRRGLAGGADTQYF. CDR3 nucleotide sequence: TGCGCCAGCAGCCGAAGGGGACTAGCGGGAGGGGCAGATACGCAGTATTTT.

The rearrangement uses TRBV5-8 and TRBJ2-5, with D tentatively TRBD2 (7 bases). CDR1 is SGHTS, CDR2 YDEGEE, per germline. Trimming left V 0 bases short and J 1 base short, with 13 bases between. CDR3 length: 16 amino acids. The CDR3 bases are TGTGCCAGCAGCTTGGGGCTAGGGGGGGTCCAAGAGACCCAGTACTTC. It yields the protein CASSLGLGGVQETQYF.

The chain has TRBV6-5 and TRBJ1-6, with D possibly being TRBD1 (6 bases). Germline assignment: CDR1 MNHEY and CDR2 SVGAGI. The CDR3 has 15 residues. The ends were cut back, 5 bases at V and 5 bases at J, with 13 bases in the middle. The CDR3 loop is CASSPRDTDNSPLHF. The CDR3 DNA reads TGTGCCAGCAGTCCCCGGGACACAGATAATTCACCCCTCCACTTT.

The chain couples TRBV19 to TRBJ2-2; 12 bases fit TRBD2. The CDR3 totals 14 residues. CDR1 is LNHDA, CDR2 SQIVND, per germline (reference sequence). V shed 4 bases and J 7 bases; nucleotides not matched to a gene: 1. CDR3 residues: CASSTSGRGGELFF. The CDR3 DNA is TGTGCCAGTAGTACTAGCGGGAGGGGCGGGGAGCTGTTTTTT.

This chain connects TRBV6-5 to TRBJ2-2, with a tentative D call TRBD2 (6 bases). Germline CDR1 is MNHEY and CDR2 is SVGAGI. The CDR3 totals 13 residues. The CDR3 loop reads CALREKNTGELFF. The DNA of the CDR3 is TGTGCACTACGGGAGAAGAACACCGGGGAGCTGTTTTTT.

The V call is TRBV29-1, the J call TRBJ2-1, with 9 bases that match TRBD2. With V trimmed by 3 bases and J by 4 bases, 4 bases remained unmatched. This CDR3 has 14 residues. Germline loops: CDR1 SQVTM, CDR2 ANQGSEA. Written as DNA, the CDR3 is TGCAGCGTTGAGAGGACTAGCGAGTACAATGAGCAGTTCTTC. Amino acid sequence: CSVERTSEYNEQFF.

The CDR3 protein is CASLGTGDTEAFF. In DNA, the CDR3 is TGTGCCAGTCTTGGGACAGGGGACACTGAAGCTTTCTTT. This chain joins TRBV2 and TRBJ1-1; 10 bases align to TRBD1. V dropped 9 bases and J dropped 3; count of bases not matched to a gene: 4. CDR3 length: 13 residues. CDR1 and CDR2 (germline): SNHLY, FYNNEI. Looking up the rest from reference TRBV2 and TRBJ1-1 gives the full variable domain: EPEVTQTPSHQVTQMGQEVILRCVPISNHLYFYWYRQILGQKVEFLVSFYNNEISEKSEIFDDQFSVERPDGSNFTLKIRSTKLEDSAMYFCASLGTGDTEAFFGQGTRLTVV.

The chain carries TRBV7-9 and TRBJ2-6, with TRBD1 as a possible D gene (6 bases). The CDR3 length is 18 residues. The V and J ends lost 0 bases and 5 bases respectively, with 17 bases between them. From germline, CDR1 is SEHNR and CDR2 FQNEAQ (reference sequence). As DNA, the CDR3 is TGTGCCAGCAGCTTAGCGGGGGTAGGGGACATACGGGCCAACGTCCTGACTTTC. As protein: CASSLAGVGDIRANVLTF.

The chain links TRBV29-1 to TRBJ2-7; D ambiguous. This CDR3 contains 13 residues. Germline assignment: CDR1 SQVTM and CDR2 ANQGSEA. Between the trimmed V and J ends, which lost 5 bases and 6 bases, there was a span of 17 bases. The chain's CDR3 is CSVLIVVSGEQYF. DNA for the CDR3: TGCAGCGTTCTCATTGTAGTTTCAGGCGAGCAGTACTTC.

The J gene is TRBJ1-1, the V gene TRBV11-1; unclear D gene. The germline V gene has CDR1 SGHAT and CDR2 FQDESV (reference sequence). V lost 1 base, J lost 1 base, and 10 bases lay in between. CDR3 size: 15 residues. The CDR3 nucleotides are TGTGCCAGCAGCTTAGATTTAACGGGGAACACTGAAGCTTTCTTT. Protein sequence: CASSLDLTGNTEAFF.

The chain couples TRBV15 to TRBJ1-5, with TRBD1 matching 7 bases. The CDR3 is 14 amino acids. Unmatched junction bases numbered 2, after V lost 3 bases and J lost 3 bases. Germline assignment: CDR1 LNHNV and CDR2 YYDKDF (reference sequence). CDR3 residues: CATSRGQINQPQHF. CDR3 in DNA: TGTGCCACCAGCAGGGGACAGATCAATCAGCCCCAGCATTTT.

The chain couples TRBV6-5 to TRBJ2-7, with TRBD2 identical over 10 bases. The length of the CDR3 is 14 residues. V trimming: 8 bases; J trimming: 3 bases; junction bases outside the gene matches: 7. Germline V gene sequence: CDR1 MNHEY, CDR2 SVGAGI. CDR3 nucleotide sequence: TGTGCCAGCGCCCGGACTAGCGGCCTCTACGAGCAGTACTTC. Translated, it gives CASARTSGLYEQYF.

V gene TRBV30 combines with J gene TRBJ1-4, with 9 bases aligning to TRBD1. Germline V lookup: CDR1 GTSNPN, CDR2 SVGIG (reference sequence). V lost 1 base and J lost 14; bases outside the gene matches: 8. The CDR3 is made up of 13 amino acids. CDR3 amino acids: CAWSEGQGPYLFF. The CDR3 DNA follows: TGTGCCTGGAGTGAGGGACAGGGACCGTATCTGTTTTTT.

The rearrangement links TRBV30 to TRBJ1-4; TRBD1 agrees at 7 bases. The CDR3 covers 13 residues. Germline-derived CDR1 and CDR2 are GTSNPN and SVGIG (reference sequence). The trim removed 6 bases at V and 5 bases at J, leaving 6 bases unmatched. Here the CDR3 DNA reads TGTGCCTGTTCCAGGGGGTCGAATGAAAAACTGTTTTTT. Its protein is CACSRGSNEKLFF.

The rearrangement uses TRBV18 and TRBJ2-1; D not certain. The CDR3 totals 14 residues. V gave up 3 bases and J gave up 6 bases, with 12 bases separating them. Germline V gene lookup returns CDR1 KGHSH and CDR2 LQKENI. The CDR3: CASSPPISSNEQFF. The CDR3 region has the DNA TGTGCCAGCTCACCCCCCATATCTAGCAATGAGCAGTTCTTC.

This clone was seen a few times. This chain links TRBV19 with TRBJ2-3; D is ambiguous. Per germline, CDR1 LNHDA and CDR2 SQIVND (reference sequence). V lost 5 bases, J lost 9 bases, and 12 bases lay in between. CDR3 length: 12 residues. The CDR3 bases are TGTGCCAGTAGTTTGTCTAGTGACACGCAGTATTTT. Its protein is CASSLSSDTQYF.